This TCR beta chain is from a study of blood T cell repertoires in COVID-19 (dated by TCRdb to the early 2020s). Notes on the research overall: Collaborator samples came from the United States, Italy and Spain and covered acute and convalescent phases of COVID-19. The material from the prospective study consisted of cDNA or gDNA derived from T cells, B-cell-depleted T cells, or PBMCs. Samples came from the ongoing ImmuneRACE study (first 160 participants) plus 1,254 subjects from 6 global collaborators. Where HLA class I and class II types were available, the types were taken from metadata supplied by the sample provider, not from assay-based typing. The repertoires were made available in a free public database intended to serve as a resource for research on the immune response to SARS-CoV-2. Subjects who had been exposed to COVID-19, were actively infected with it, or had recovered from it provided the deeply sampled blood TCRbeta repertoires that made up the dataset. The sample metadata nearly always contained a de-identified subject ID, COVID-19 status, age in years and sex.

The CDR3 sequence holds 15 residues, the cysteine and phenylalanine included. Only CDR3 DNA is held: 45 bases, read in frame from base 1. The CDR1 and CDR2 encoded by the germline V gene are SNHLY and FYNNEI. The germline ends are 15 bases apart after V is trimmed by 7 bases and J by 0 bases. Summary of the overall study and its limitations: The quantity of clinical and demographic metadata differed by source and by participant and was supplied without curation.

Points on this clone: Its binding antigen is unknown. No base quality values were provided; no much bigger clone lies one nucleotide off.

The immunoSEQ Assay, a bias-controlled multiplex PCR, was used to amplify TCRbeta CDR3 regions from genomic DNA. Per the original workflow: The number of nucleated cells in each sample was estimated from the amplification of reference gene primers within the assay. Sequence reads were collapsed and filtered to measure the absolute abundance of every unique TCRbeta CDR3 rearrangement. For each sample, productive Simpson clonality was calculated as the square root of Simpson's diversity index across productive rearrangements. TCRdb took this table from immuneACCESS and kept in-frame rearrangements with V and J called. Such tables lack part of the clones; where checked against another copy, unresolved V genes explain under half of the gap, and the rest is unexplained. Clone size and V and J calls were adopted from that table, with D and trimming inferred from the DNA. The sample table lists 250,000 to 300,000 clones, approximately 91% of them with a count of one. The ten top clones hold about 2% of the sample.

In the prospective study, participants were 18 to 89 years old, resided in about two dozen geographic areas of the United States, and were enrolled through a virtual design. In the prospective study, cohorts were assigned on the basis of participant-reported clinical history obtained from a screening survey and a study questionnaire. Each participant in the prospective study had whole blood, serum and a nasopharyngeal or oropharyngeal swab collected by mobile phlebotomists. Additional blood draws and questionnaires over a roughly two-month period could optionally be provided by prospective study participants. Prospective study blood samples were shipped either frozen or at room temperature before DNA extraction.

The material sequenced was PBMCs or T cells enriched from blood (not recorded which). This TCR was sampled from a woman between 35 and 50 years old with acute COVID-19. In this chain, TRBV2 is recombined with TRBJ1-1; the D region possibly corresponds to TRBD1 (5 bases align). This receptor carries the CDR3 CASTGGGTLNTEAFF. The DNA sequence follows: TGTGCCAGCACGGGCGGGGGGACCCTGAACACTGAAGCTTTCTTT.